These T cell receptor beta chains were read from a single sample in a study of blood T cell repertoires in COVID-19. Assay: immunoSEQ multiplex PCR; the TCRdb copy retains only in-frame clones and omits some. The profile shows about 170,000 clones, roughly 84% of them singletons. Sequenced: peripheral blood. The source of these receptors is a man in his late teens or twenties with active or convalescent COVID-19. CDR3s include the opening cysteine and the closing phenylalanine or tryptophan. D genes are given only for firm matches. A row's size may be missing; if present it is once, few, many or a size class.

D gene,clone size,CDR3 length,J gene,V gene,CDR3 protein,CDR3 DNA
.,once,15,TRBJ2-1,TRBV7-3,CASSYWGGMDNEQFF,TGTGCCAGCAGCTATTGGGGCGGGATGGACAATGAGCAGTTCTTC
.,.,10,TRBJ2-7,TRBV29-1,CSVEDPFGGF,TGCAGCGTTGAAGATCCGTTCGGTGGCTTC
.,few,13,TRBJ1-5,TRBV18,CASSPSGDQPQHF,TGTGCCAGCTCACCGTCAGGGGATCAGCCCCAGCATTTT
.,.,16,TRBJ1-5,TRBV6-4,CASSESRVVCNQPQHF,TGTGCCAGCAGTGAATCCAGGGTTGTTTGCAATCAGCCCCAGCATTTT
.,.,16,TRBJ2-4,TRBV7-2,CASSLGSGAGQNIQYF,TGTGCCAGCAGCTTAGGATCAGGGGCCGGGCAAAACATTCAGTACTTC
.,.,18,TRBJ2-7,TRBV19,CASSVSTSSRAYSYEQYF,TGTGCCAGTAGTGTCTCAACCTCTTCCAGGGCTTATTCCTACGAGCAGTACTTC
TRBD1,.,14,TRBJ1-1,TRBV5-4,CASSSTGGGTEAFF,TGTGCCAGCAGCTCCACAGGGGGCGGCACTGAAGCTTTCTTT
.,once,13,TRBJ1-3,TRBV29-1,CSGYSRSGNTIYF,TGCAGCGGCTACTCCCGCTCTGGAAACACCATATATTTT
TRBD1,.,14,TRBJ1-2,TRBV9,CASSDTGQGDGYTF,TGTGCCAGCAGCGATACGGGACAGGGAGATGGCTACACCTTC
.,.,13,TRBJ2-3,TRBV12-5,CASGETNTDTQYF,TGTGCTAGTGGAGAGACTAACACAGATACGCAGTATTTT
.,.,15,TRBJ1-1,TRBV15,CATRVGGREIAEAFF,TGTGCCACCAGAGTTGGCGGGAGGGAAATTGCTGAAGCTTTCTTT
.,few,15,TRBJ1-1,TRBV6-1,CASSEPYTRDTEAFF,TGTGCCAGCAGTGAACCTTATACCCGGGACACTGAAGCTTTCTTT
TRBD2,.,15,TRBJ2-1,TRBV6-4,CASSVTGGPRNEQFF,TGTGCCAGCAGTGTAACGGGGGGGCCTCGGAATGAGCAGTTCTTC
.,.,14,TRBJ1-1,TRBV5-1,CASSPWLENTEAFF,TGCGCCAGCAGCCCATGGTTAGAGAACACTGAAGCTTTCTTT
TRBD2,.,14,TRBJ2-3,TRBV2,CASNVGGSTDTQYF,TGTGCCAGCAACGTGGGAGGGAGCACAGATACGCAGTATTTT
TRBD1,.,14,TRBJ2-4,TRBV28,CASSTGTDLNIQYF,TGTGCCAGTTCCACCGGGACAGACCTAAACATTCAGTACTTC
TRBD1,.,14,TRBJ1-1,TRBV18,CASSPGTGRTEAFF,TGTGCCAGCTCACCAGGGACAGGGCGGACTGAAGCTTTCTTT
.,.,15,TRBJ2-1,TRBV7-2,CASSLDTYSYNEQFF,TGTGCCAGCAGCCTGGACACTTACTCCTACAATGAGCAGTTCTTC
TRBD2,.,14,TRBJ2-7,TRBV28,CASGDSSGPYEQYF,TGTGCCAGCGGCGACTCTAGCGGGCCCTACGAGCAGTACTTC
TRBD1,.,18,TRBJ1-5,TRBV19,CASSINRGPANSNQPQHF,TGTGCCAGTAGTATCAACAGGGGACCGGCGAATAGCAATCAGCCCCAGCATTTT
.,once,11,TRBJ1-5,TRBV6-5,CASSLTWPQHF,TGTGCCAGCAGCCTTACTTGGCCCCAGCATTTT
TRBD1,.,13,TRBJ2-7,TRBV28,CASRTGGKYEQYF,TGTGCCAGCAGGACAGGGGGGAAATACGAGCAGTACTTC
.,.,13,TRBJ1-4,TRBV18,CASSPNQAGKLFF,TGTGCCAGCTCACCCAACCAGGCGGGAAAACTGTTTTTT
.,.,14,TRBJ1-5,TRBV18,CASSRSGSNQPQHF,TGTGCCAGCTCACGCTCAGGTAGCAATCAGCCCCAGCATTTT
.,.,13,TRBJ2-5,TRBV20-1,CSASLGYQETQYF,TGCAGTGCTAGTCTGGGCTACCAAGAGACCCAGTACTTC
.,.,13,TRBJ1-2,TRBV29-1,CSVESGDLYGYTF,TGCAGCGTTGAATCAGGCGACCTTTATGGCTACACCTTC
TRBD2,.,15,TRBJ2-7,TRBV28,CASTLGGAGVIEQYF,TGTGCCAGCACCCTCGGTGGGGCGGGAGTCATCGAGCAGTACTTC
.,.,15,TRBJ1-1,TRBV7-9,CASSLVRAGLAEAFF,TGTGCCAGCAGCTTAGTTCGAGCAGGGTTAGCTGAAGCTTTCTTT
.,.,11,TRBJ2-1,TRBV19,CASSMGLEQFF,TGTGCCAGTAGTATGGGACTGGAGCAGTTCTTC
TRBD1,.,15,TRBJ2-7,TRBV6-5,CASSYRQGSSYEQYF,TGTGCCAGCAGTTACAGACAGGGGAGCTCCTACGAGCAGTACTTC
.,.,16,TRBJ2-7,TRBV11-2,CASSLLTRRVTLGQYF,TGTGCCAGCAGCTTACTGACACGGAGGGTCACCCTCGGGCAGTACTTC